Here is one T cell receptor beta chain with its context. Using immunoSEQ multiplex PCR, the repertoire was profiled, and TCRdb retains in-frame clones only, with some absent. The table lists 100,000 or so clones, roughly 80% of them singletons. This sample was taken from a study of blood T cell repertoires in COVID-19. Study at large: Donors in the United States, Italy and Spain gave samples during acute or convalescent COVID-19. PBMCs, B-cell-depleted T cells, or T cells provided the cDNA or gDNA that made up the material.

CDR3 size: 15 residues. Deletions cut 0 bases from V and 4 bases from J, with 10 bases between. Looked up from germline, CDR1 is MNHEY and CDR2 is SMNVEV (reference sequence). Sequences were obtained from peripheral blood. The source of this sequence is a woman aged 80 or over with acute or convalescent COVID-19. The rearrangement uses TRBV27 and TRBJ1-5; a possible D gene is TRBD1 (5 bases). This chain's CDR3 is CASSLSGGTNQPQHF. The CDR3 DNA reads as TGTGCCAGCAGTTTATCCGGGGGAACTAATCAGCCCCAGCATTTT.